The TCR beta chain described here comes from a study of T cells in Graves' hyperthyroidism and ophthalmopathy. The germline V and J ends were trimmed by 5 bases and 8 bases, with 13 bases remaining between them. Germline CDR1 and CDR2: MDHEN and SYDVKM. The CDR3 covers 13 residues. The TCR beta CDR3 regions underwent amplification using RNA transcripts as the source. HTBI primers were the set used in a first-round RT-PCR of the TCR CDR3. TCRdb ran MiXCR on the multiplex PCR reads and lists one entry per CDR3 protein. The table lists under 400,000 distinct CDR3 sequences, roughly 21% of them singletons, with around 45% in the top ten. Diagnoses were established using clinical symptoms, serum thyroxine and TRAb, thyroid ultrasound and orbital computed tomography.

This clonotype was sampled from a woman in her 50s with Graves' hyperthyroidism. The V call is TRBV28, the J call TRBJ1-3; D is perhaps TRBD1 (6 bases). Sequenced material: blood. CDR3 residues: CASSEVQGHTIYF. Here the CDR3 DNA reads TGTGCCAGCAGTGAAGTCCAGGGGCACACCATATATTTT.